This T cell receptor beta chain was observed in a study of Ad26.COV2.S vaccination and SARS-CoV-2 variants. The study's findings and limits: Vaccine recipients and placebo recipients showed similar non-spike TCR breadth.

Some clones are missing from TCRdb's copy, which holds only in-frame ones; the method was immunoSEQ multiplex PCR. The table shows some 520,000 clones, with around nine tenths occurring only once. Treatment: around 19 received Ad26.COV2.S at low or high dose, single or two shots; roughly 5 received placebo; per-sample allocation not given. Collection of the samples took place on day 63 after the first injection of vaccine or placebo. The vaccine antigen was prefusion-stabilized Wuhan SARS-CoV-2 spike. On this clone: Its antigen is unknown.

V dropped 6 bases and J dropped 3; count of bases not matched to a gene: 6. The CDR3 runs to 14 residues. Germline V CDR1 and CDR2: MNHEY, SMNVEV (reference sequence). This clonotype originated in a person between 18 and 60 years old who received the Ad26.COV2.S COVID-19 vaccine or a placebo. This sequence joins TRBV27 and TRBJ2-7, with 9 bases aligning to TRBD2. The source was peripheral blood, collected in a trial of Ad26.COV2.S vaccine versus placebo. The DNA of the CDR3 is TGTGCCAGCAGCCTGGGGCGGGAGGGCTACGAGCAGTACTTC. Translating gives CASSLGREGYEQYF.